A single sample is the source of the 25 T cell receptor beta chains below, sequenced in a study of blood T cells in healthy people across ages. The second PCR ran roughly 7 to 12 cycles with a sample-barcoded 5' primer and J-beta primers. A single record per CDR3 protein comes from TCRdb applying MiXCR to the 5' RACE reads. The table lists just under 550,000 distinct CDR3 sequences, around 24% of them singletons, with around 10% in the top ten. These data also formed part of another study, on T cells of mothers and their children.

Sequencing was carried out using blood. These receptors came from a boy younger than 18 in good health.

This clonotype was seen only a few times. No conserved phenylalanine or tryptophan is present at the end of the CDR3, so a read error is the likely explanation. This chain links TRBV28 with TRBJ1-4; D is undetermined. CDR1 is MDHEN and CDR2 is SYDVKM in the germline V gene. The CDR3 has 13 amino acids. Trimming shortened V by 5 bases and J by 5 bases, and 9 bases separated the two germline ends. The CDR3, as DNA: TGTGCCAGCAGTGCACGGACCAATGAAAAACTGTTTCTT. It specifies CASSARTNEKLFL.

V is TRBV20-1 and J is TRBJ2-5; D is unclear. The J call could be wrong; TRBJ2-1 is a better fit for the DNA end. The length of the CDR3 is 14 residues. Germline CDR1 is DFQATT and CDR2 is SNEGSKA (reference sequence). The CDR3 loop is CSARLPASVDEQFF. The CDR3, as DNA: TGCAGTGCTAGGTTACCAGCAAGTGTCGATGAGCAGTTCTTC.

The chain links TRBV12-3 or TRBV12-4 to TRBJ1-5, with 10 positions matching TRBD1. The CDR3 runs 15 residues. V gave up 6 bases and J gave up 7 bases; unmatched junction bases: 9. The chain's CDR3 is CASRTGTGVGQPQHF. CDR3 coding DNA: TGTGCCAGCAGGACCGGGACAGGGGTTGGACAGCCCCAGCATTTT.

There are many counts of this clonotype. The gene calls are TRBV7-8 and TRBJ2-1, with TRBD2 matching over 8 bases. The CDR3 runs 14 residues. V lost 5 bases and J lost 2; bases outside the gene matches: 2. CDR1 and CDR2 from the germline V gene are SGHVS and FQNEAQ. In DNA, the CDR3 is TGTGCCAGCAGCCACGGGGGGGCCTACAATGAGCAGTTCTTC. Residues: CASSHGGAYNEQFF.

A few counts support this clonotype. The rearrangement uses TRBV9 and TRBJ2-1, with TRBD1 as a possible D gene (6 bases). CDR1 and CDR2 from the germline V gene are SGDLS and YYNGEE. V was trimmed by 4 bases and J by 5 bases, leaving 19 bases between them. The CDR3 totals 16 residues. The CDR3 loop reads CASSTRGQGINNEQFF. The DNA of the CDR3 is TGTGCCAGCAGCACCCGTGGGCAGGGGATCAACAATGAGCAGTTCTTC.

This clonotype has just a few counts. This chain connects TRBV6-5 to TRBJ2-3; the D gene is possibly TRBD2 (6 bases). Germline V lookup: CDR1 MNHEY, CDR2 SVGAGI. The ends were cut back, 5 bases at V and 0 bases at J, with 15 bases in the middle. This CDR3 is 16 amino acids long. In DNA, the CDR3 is TGTGCCAGCAGTCGGGCCGGCGGGGCGAGCACAGATACGCAGTATTTT. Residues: CASSRAGGASTDTQYF.

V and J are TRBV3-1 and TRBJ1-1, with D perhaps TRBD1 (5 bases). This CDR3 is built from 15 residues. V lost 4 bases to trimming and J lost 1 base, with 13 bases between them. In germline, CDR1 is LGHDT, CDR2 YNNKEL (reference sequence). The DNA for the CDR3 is TGTGCCAGCAGCCCGAAGCAGGGCGGGAACACTGAAGCTTTCTTT. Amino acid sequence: CASSPKQGGNTEAFF.

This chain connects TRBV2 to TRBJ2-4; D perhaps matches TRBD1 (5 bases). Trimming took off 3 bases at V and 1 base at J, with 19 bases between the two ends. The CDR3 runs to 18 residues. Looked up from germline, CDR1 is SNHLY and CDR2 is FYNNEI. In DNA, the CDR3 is TGTGCCAGCAGTGAGTCGTTTAGCAGGGAATTGGCCAAAAACATTCAGTACTTC. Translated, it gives CASSESFSRELAKNIQYF.

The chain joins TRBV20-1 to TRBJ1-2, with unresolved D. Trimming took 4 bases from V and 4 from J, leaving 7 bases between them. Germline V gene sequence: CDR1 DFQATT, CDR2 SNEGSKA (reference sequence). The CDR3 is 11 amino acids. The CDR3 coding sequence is TGCAGTGCTAAGGAACTCTATGGCTACACCTTC. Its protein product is CSAKELYGYTF.

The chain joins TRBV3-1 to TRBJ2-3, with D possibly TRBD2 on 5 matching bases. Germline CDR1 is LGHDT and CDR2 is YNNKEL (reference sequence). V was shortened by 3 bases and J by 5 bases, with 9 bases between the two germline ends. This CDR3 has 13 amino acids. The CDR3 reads CASSQNGLDTQYF. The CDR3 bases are TGTGCCAGCAGCCAGAACGGACTAGATACGCAGTATTTT.

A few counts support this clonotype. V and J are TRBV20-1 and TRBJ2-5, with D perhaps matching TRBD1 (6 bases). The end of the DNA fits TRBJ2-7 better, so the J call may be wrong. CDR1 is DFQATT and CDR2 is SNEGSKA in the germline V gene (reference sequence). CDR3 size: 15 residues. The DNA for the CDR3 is TGCAGTGCTAGATCTTTGCAGGGGTTCTCCTACGAGCAGTACTTC. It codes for CSARSLQGFSYEQYF.

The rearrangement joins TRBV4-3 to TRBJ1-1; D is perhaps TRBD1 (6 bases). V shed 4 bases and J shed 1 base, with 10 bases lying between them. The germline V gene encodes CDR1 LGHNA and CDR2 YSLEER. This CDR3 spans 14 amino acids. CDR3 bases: TGCGCCAGCAGCCCGACAGGTACGAACACTGAAGCTTTCTTT. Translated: CASSPTGTNTEAFF.

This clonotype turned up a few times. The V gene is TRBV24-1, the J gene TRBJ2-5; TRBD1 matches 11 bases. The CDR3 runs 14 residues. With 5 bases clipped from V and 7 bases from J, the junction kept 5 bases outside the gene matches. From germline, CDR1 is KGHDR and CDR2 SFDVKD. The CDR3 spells CATSATGTGGTQYF. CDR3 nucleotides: TGTGCCACCAGTGCCACAGGGACAGGGGGGACCCAGTACTTC.

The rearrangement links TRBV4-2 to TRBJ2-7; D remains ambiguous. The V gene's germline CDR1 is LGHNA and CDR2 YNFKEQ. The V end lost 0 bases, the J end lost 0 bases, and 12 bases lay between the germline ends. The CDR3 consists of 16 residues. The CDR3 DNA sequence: TGTGCCAGCAGCCAAGATTGGCCAGGAGTCTCCTACGAGCAGTACTTC. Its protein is CASSQDWPGVSYEQYF.

The CDR3 loop is CASSDTPGLAYEQYF. The CDR3 DNA is TGTGCCAGCAGTGATACTCCGGGACTAGCTTACGAGCAGTACTTC. The V gene is TRBV12-3 or TRBV12-4, the J gene TRBJ2-7, with TRBD2 identical over 9 bases. This CDR3 comprises 15 residues. The ends lost 5 bases at V and 4 bases at J; junction bases unmatched: 9.

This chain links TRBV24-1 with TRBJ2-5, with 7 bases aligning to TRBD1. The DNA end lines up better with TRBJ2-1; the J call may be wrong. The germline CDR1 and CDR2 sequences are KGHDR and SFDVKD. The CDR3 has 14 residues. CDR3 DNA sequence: TGTGCCACCAGTGATCCGACAGGGTCCAATGAGCAGTTCTTC. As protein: CATSDPTGSNEQFF.

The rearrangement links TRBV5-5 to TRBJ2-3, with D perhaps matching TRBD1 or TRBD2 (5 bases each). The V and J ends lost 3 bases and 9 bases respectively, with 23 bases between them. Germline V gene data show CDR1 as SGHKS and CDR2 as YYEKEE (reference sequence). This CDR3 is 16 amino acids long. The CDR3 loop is CASSSRAGSPEGTQYF. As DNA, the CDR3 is TGTGCCAGCAGCTCAAGGGCAGGGAGCCCCGAGGGAACGCAGTATTTT. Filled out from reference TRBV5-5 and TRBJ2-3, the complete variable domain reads DAGVTQSPTHLIKTRGQQVTLRCSPISGHKSVSWYQQVLGQGPQFIFQYYEKEERGRGNFPDRFSARQFPNYSSELNVNALLLGDSALYLCASSSRAGSPEGTQYFGPGTRLTVL.

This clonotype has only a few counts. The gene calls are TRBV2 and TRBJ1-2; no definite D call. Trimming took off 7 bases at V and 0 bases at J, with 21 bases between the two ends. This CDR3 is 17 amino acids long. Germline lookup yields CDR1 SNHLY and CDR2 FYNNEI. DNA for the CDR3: TGTGCCAGCACTTCCCTTCGACAAGGCGATCCTAACTATGGCTACACCTTC. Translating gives CASTSLRQGDPNYGYTF.

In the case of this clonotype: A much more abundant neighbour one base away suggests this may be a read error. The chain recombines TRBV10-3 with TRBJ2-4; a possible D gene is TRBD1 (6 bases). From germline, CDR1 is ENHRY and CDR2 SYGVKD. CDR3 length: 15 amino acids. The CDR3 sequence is CAISDQGWDKNVQYF. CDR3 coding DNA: TGTGCCATCAGTGATCAAGGGTGGGACAAAAACGTTCAGTACTTC.

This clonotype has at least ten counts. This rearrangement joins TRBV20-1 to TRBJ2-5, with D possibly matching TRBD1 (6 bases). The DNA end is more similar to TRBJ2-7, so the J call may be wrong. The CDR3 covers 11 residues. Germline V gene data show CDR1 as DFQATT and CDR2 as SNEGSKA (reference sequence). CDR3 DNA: TGCAGTGCCTCAGGGGACTACGAGCAGTACTTC. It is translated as CSASGDYEQYF.

CDR3 sequence: CASSPTGEVGGRFNEQYF. CDR3 nucleotide sequence: TGTGCCAGCAGTCCAACGGGGGAGGTGGGCGGGAGATTTAACGAGCAGTACTTC. The gene calls are TRBV28 and TRBJ2-5; TRBD2 agrees at 7 bases. TRBJ2-7 explains the end of the DNA better; the J call may be wrong. CDR1 and CDR2 from the germline V gene are MDHEN and SYDVKM. The CDR3 covers 18 residues.

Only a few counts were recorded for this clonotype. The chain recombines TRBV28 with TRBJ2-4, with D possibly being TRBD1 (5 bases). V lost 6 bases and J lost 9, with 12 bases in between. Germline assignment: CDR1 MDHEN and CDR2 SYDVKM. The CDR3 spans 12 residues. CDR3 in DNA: TGTGCCAGCAGAGTAGCCCAGGGCATTCAGTACTTC. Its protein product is CASRVAQGIQYF.

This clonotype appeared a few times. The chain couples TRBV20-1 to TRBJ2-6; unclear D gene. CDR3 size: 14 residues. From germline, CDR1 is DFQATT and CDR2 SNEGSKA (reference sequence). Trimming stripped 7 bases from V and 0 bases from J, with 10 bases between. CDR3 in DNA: TGCAGTGGGTTGACTGGCTCTGGGGCCAACGTCCTGACTTTC. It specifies CSGLTGSGANVLTF.

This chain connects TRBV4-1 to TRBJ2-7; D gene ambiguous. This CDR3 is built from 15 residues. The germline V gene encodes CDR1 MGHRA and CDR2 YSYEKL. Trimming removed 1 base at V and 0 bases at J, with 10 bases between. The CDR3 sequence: CASSQGAALSYEQYF. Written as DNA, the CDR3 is TGCGCCAGCAGCCAAGGAGCTGCGCTCTCCTACGAGCAGTACTTC.

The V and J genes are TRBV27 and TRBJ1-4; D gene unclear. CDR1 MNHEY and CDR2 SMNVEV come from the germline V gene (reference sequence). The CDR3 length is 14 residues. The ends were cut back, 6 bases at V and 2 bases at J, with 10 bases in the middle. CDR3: CASRTGWTNEKLFF. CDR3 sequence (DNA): TGTGCCAGCAGAACCGGGTGGACTAATGAAAAACTGTTTTTT.